This TCR beta chain was obtained from a study of blood T cell repertoires in COVID-19. In the study overall: T cells, B-cell-depleted T cells, or PBMCs supplied cDNA or gDNA.

As processed by the authors: Estimation of nucleated cell counts relied on the amplification of reference gene primers. The data were produced by immunoSEQ multiplex PCR, yet TCRdb's version contains in-frame clones alone and is incomplete. The V and J calls and clone size are taken from that table; D and trimming were inferred from the DNA. The sample has about 50,000 clones, approximately 88% seen once. The CDR3 covers 14 residues. From germline, CDR1 is SGHRS and CDR2 YFSETQ. The V and J ends lost 2 bases and 1 base, in that order; junction bases with no gene match: 1. In the case of this clone: Different DNA sequences within this sample yield the same CDR3.

The receptor's source is a human donor with active COVID-19. The donor label of this sample is uncertain. The sample comprised peripheral blood. The rearrangement joins TRBV5-1 to TRBJ1-1, with 8 positions matching TRBD1. The CDR3 loop is CASSLTGGNTEAFF. The CDR3 nucleotides read TGCGCCAGCAGCTTAACAGGGGGGAACACTGAAGCTTTCTTT.